The 17 T cell receptor beta chains presented below share a single source sample, sequenced in a study of T cells in women clearing cervical HPV infection. TCRdb's table, derived via immunoSEQ multiplex PCR, lists solely in-frame clones and lacks some. This sample lists under 45,000 clones; its ten largest clones have roughly 1.3%. The sequencing input was blood buffy coat. These receptor sequences come from a woman aged 18 to 69 with a cervical HPV16 infection that either progressed to CIN3+ or cleared (not recorded which).

As to this clone: Read data end 3 residues before the CDR3 end; the end is taken from the germline J gene. The V and J genes are TRBV2 and TRBJ1-5, with D uncertain. This CDR3 has 15 amino acids. CDR1 is SNHLY, CDR2 FYNNEI, per germline. The sequenced part of the CDR3 DNA is TGTGCCAGCAGCGCCGTGACTAGCGGGAGCGCCCCC. Amino acid sequence: CASSAVTSGSAP. The CDR3 in its entirety is CASSAVTSGSAPQHF.

As regards this clone: The read ends 3 residues shy of where the CDR3 ends; the end is completed using the germline J gene. This chain uses TRBV5-1 with TRBJ1-1; possible D gene TRBD1, 5 bases. This CDR3 has 17 amino acids. In germline, CDR1 is SGHRS, CDR2 YFSETQ. Trimming cost V 1 base and J 4 bases, with 20 bases left between them. CDR3 bases read: TGCGCCAGCAGCTTGAATGGGCACACAGCCCAGGGCACTGAA. Translation: CASSLNGHTAQGTE. The whole CDR3 is CASSLNGHTAQGTEAFF.

As concerns this clone: The sequenced fragment ends 3 residues before the CDR3 boundary, so the rest is inferred from the germline J gene. The rearrangement joins TRBV20-1 to TRBJ1-5; 8 positions match TRBD1. Per germline, CDR1 DFQATT and CDR2 SNEGSKA (reference sequence). J gave up 2 bases and V 2 bases, and 2 bases lay outside the gene matches. The CDR3 sequence is 14 residues long. The CDR3: CSARQGQGNQPQHF. CDR3 bases read: TGCAGTGCTAGACAGGGACAGGGCAATCAGCCC.

Concerning this clone itself: Read data end 3 residues before the CDR3 end; the end is taken from the germline J gene. The chain couples TRBV2 to TRBJ1-5, with 10 nucleotides matching TRBD1. Germline V gene data show CDR1 as SNHLY and CDR2 as FYNNEI. V shed 4 bases and J 3 bases; nucleotides not matched to a gene: 6. The CDR3 runs 16 residues. The CDR3 DNA, read in part, is TGTGCCAGCAGTGTTATGGGGACAGGGGTCAATCAGCCC. Its translation is CASSVMGTGVNQP. The full-length CDR3 reads as CASSVMGTGVNQPQHF.

As for this clone: The CDR3 extends 3 residues past the end of the read, so its final part is completed from the germline J gene. The chain joins TRBV20-1 to TRBJ2-7, with D possibly matching TRBD1 (5 bases). This CDR3 region has 14 residues. Trimming took 1 base from V and 3 from J, leaving 13 bases between them. The germline V gene encodes CDR1 DFQATT and CDR2 SNEGSKA (reference sequence). Incomplete CDR3 DNA: TGCAGTGCTAGAGCCCGACAGATTTTCTACGAG. As protein: CSARARQIFYE. From start to end, the CDR3 is CSARARQIFYEQYF.

On this clone itself: Read data end 3 residues before the CDR3 end; the end is taken from the germline J gene. V and J are TRBV7-3 and TRBJ2-5, with TRBD2 identical over 10 bases. CDR1 SGHTA and CDR2 FQGTGA come from the germline V gene. This CDR3 is built from 14 residues. With 6 bases clipped from V and 5 bases from J, the junction kept 6 bases outside the gene matches. The CDR3 reads CASSPSGSDETQYF. The DNA read from the CDR3 is TGTGCCAGCAGTCCTAGCGGGAGCGACGAGACC.

In the case of this clone: The CDR3 is cut off 3 residues early in the read; its end comes from the germline J gene. This chain joins TRBV5-1 and TRBJ2-7; 7 positions agree with TRBD2. In germline, CDR1 is SGHRS, CDR2 YFSETQ. J was trimmed by 0 bases and V by 3 bases; bases with no gene match: 3. This CDR3 has 14 residues. The part of the CDR3 DNA that was read is TGCGCCAGCAGCTCCCGCGGGGGCTCCTACGAG. Translating it yields CASSSRGGSYE. The whole CDR3 protein is CASSSRGGSYEQYF.

Notes on this clone: The missing CDR3 end, 3 residues past where the read stops, is filled in from the germline J gene. The chain is built from TRBV4-1 and TRBJ2-6; D not resolved. Trimming took 1 base from V and 3 from J, leaving 7 bases between them. In germline, CDR1 is MGHRA, CDR2 YSYEKL. CDR3 length: 15 amino acids. The DNA read from the CDR3 is TGCGCCAGCAGCCAAGCGCGCTTTGGGGCCAACGTC. Translating gives CASSQARFGANV. The full CDR3 reads CASSQARFGANVLTF.

As to this clone: The junction departs from the called germline gene at one end, perhaps through a read error. The CDR3 end falls 3 residues outside the read, so it is completed with the germline J gene. This sample also contains other DNA sequences that code for the same CDR3. V gene TRBV7-2 combines with J gene TRBJ1-3, with D hard to call. Germline V lookup: CDR1 SGHTA, CDR2 FQGNSA. The CDR3 runs to 15 residues. The DNA read from the CDR3 is TGTGCCAGCAGCTTGCGGAAGGCCGCCGGAAACACG. Its translation: CASSLRKAAGNT. The whole CDR3 protein is CASSLRKAAGNTIYF.

Concerning this clone: The read is 3 residues too short to cover the CDR3 end, so that end is filled in from the germline J gene. The V gene is TRBV7-8, the J gene TRBJ2-7; 10 nucleotides line up with TRBD2. The CDR3 is made up of 17 amino acids. CDR1 is SGHVS and CDR2 is FQNEAQ in the germline V gene. Trimming at V came to 1 base and at J to 3 bases, leaving 9 bases not matched to a gene. This CDR3 is CASSLELLGLADYEQYF. CDR3 DNA, as far as it was read: TGTGCCAGCAGCTTAGAGCTCCTAGGACTAGCGGACTACGAG.

A note on this clone: The read ends 3 residues early relative to the CDR3; the germline J gene fills the gap. The rearrangement joins TRBV19 to TRBJ1-2; possible D gene TRBD1, 5 bases. Germline CDR1 reads LNHDA; CDR2 reads SQIVND (reference sequence). The CDR3 spans 12 residues. V was cut by 7 bases and J by 7 bases, with 13 bases left in between. Partial CDR3 DNA: TGTGCCAGTACCCCCGGGGGATCTGGC. Amino acids: CASTPGGSG. The whole CDR3 sequence reads CASTPGGSGYTF.

Comment on this clone: The CDR3 goes on 3 residues after the read ends, and that part is filled in from the germline J gene. This chain connects TRBV7-9 to TRBJ2-7; TRBD1 might be the D (6 bases). The CDR3 is made up of 13 amino acids. In germline, CDR1 is SEHNR, CDR2 FQNEAQ (reference sequence). V gave up 4 bases and J gave up 4 bases, with 11 bases separating them. The sequenced CDR3 bases are TGTGCCAGCAGCTACAATACAGGGTACGAG. Protein sequence: CASSYNTGYE. The CDR3 reads in full as CASSYNTGYEQYF.

For this clone: The DNA ends 3 residues before the CDR3 does, and the rest of the CDR3 is filled in from the germline J gene. J is TRBJ2-7 and V is TRBV20-1; D possibly corresponds to TRBD1 (5 bases). The V end lost 5 bases, the J end lost 3 bases, and 17 bases lay between the germline ends. The CDR3 loop spans 14 amino acids. Per the germline V gene, CDR1 is DFQATT and CDR2 is SNEGSKA (reference sequence). The sequenced CDR3 bases are TGCAGTGCTCACAAGGGGCCCTCGGGCTACGAG. Encoded protein: CSAHKGPSGYE. The CDR3 reads in full as CSAHKGPSGYEQYF.

With respect to this clone: Read data end 3 residues before the CDR3 end; the end is taken from the germline J gene. The chain recombines TRBV20-1 with TRBJ2-7, with 12 bases matching TRBD2. CDR3 size: 15 residues. The trim removed 5 bases at V and 4 bases at J, leaving 9 bases unmatched. Germline CDR1 and CDR2: DFQATT and SNEGSKA (reference sequence). CDR3 DNA, as far as it was read: TGCAGTGCTGAGGGGCCGGGACTAGCGGGTTACGAG. Its protein is CSAEGPGLAGYE. The CDR3, in full, reads CSAEGPGLAGYEQYF.

About this clone itself: The sequence runs out 3 residues before the end of the CDR3; the remainder is reconstructed from the germline J gene. The chain is built from TRBV2 and TRBJ2-7, with 9 positions matching TRBD1. CDR3 size: 18 residues. Trimming cost V 5 bases and J 6 bases; bases outside gene matches: 20. Looked up from germline, CDR1 is SNHLY and CDR2 is FYNNEI. CDR3 DNA, as far as it was read: TGTGCCAGCAGTCCGAGAGCCCTGATCGGGACAGGGCGCAGCGAG. Protein product: CASSPRALIGTGRSE. The full CDR3 sequence reads CASSPRALIGTGRSEQYF. Based on the CDR3 plus reference TRBV2 and TRBJ2-7, the full variable domain is EPEVTQTPSHQVTQMGQEVILRCVPISNHLYFYWYRQILGQKVEFLVSFYNNEISEKSEIFDDQFSVERPDGSNFTLKIRSTKLEDSAMYFCASSPRALIGTGRSEQYFGPGTRLTVT.

Regarding this clone: Read sequence stops 3 residues before the CDR3 end, and the germline J gene provides the missing end. This sequence joins TRBV19 and TRBJ2-4; TRBD2 is a possible D gene (6 bases). This CDR3 region has 16 residues. The germline gives CDR1 LNHDA, CDR2 SQIVND (reference sequence). V dropped 6 bases and J dropped 6 bases, with 21 bases sitting between them. The sequenced part of the CDR3 DNA is TGTGCCAGTAGGGACACGGGCATCGCCGGGGGAAACATT. Translated, it gives CASRDTGIAGGNI. The full CDR3 is CASRDTGIAGGNIQYF.

About this clone itself: The CDR3 end falls 3 residues outside the read, so it is completed with the germline J gene. The V and J genes are TRBV6-1 and TRBJ1-2, with TRBD1 matching over 7 bases. CDR1 is MNHNS and CDR2 is SASEGT in the germline V gene. CDR3 size: 16 residues. The covered CDR3 bases are TGTGCCAGCAGTGCGTACCCCGGGACAGCCGCGGAGACC. Amino acid sequence: CASSAYPGTAAET. The full CDR3 protein is CASSAYPGTAAETYTF.